A selection of T cell receptor beta chains follows, all from one sample in a study of post-analysis software for immune sequencing data. TCRdb used MiXCR to reprocess the PCR reads, holding one entry per CDR3 protein. The sample consists of about 680,000 distinct CDR3 sequences, approximately 60% of them appearing once. Sequenced material: blood. Receptors were obtained from a girl between 2 and 10 years old with multiple sclerosis. CDR3s include the opening cysteine and the closing phenylalanine or tryptophan. The D gene is left open where the match is weak. The size entry is marked missing in some rows and otherwise reads once, few, many or a size class.

D gene,clone size,J gene,V gene,CDR3 length,CDR3 DNA,CDR3 protein
.,few,TRBJ2-6,TRBV27,14,TGTGCCAGCGGTGGTGTCGGAGGGGCCAACGTCCTGACTTTC,CASGGVGGANVLTF
.,.,TRBJ2-1,TRBV20-1,14,TGCAGTGCTGGGCCCGGGACCGACTTGCGGGAGCAGTTCTTC,CSAGPGTDLREQFF
.,.,TRBJ2-5,TRBV29-1,13,TGCAGCGCTGATGCGGGGCAGCAAGAGACCCAGTACTTC,CSADAGQQETQYF
.,once,TRBJ2-3,TRBV7-2,12,TGTGCCAGCAGCCCAGACTTCGATACGCAGTATTTT,CASSPDFDTQYF
.,few,TRBJ2-5,TRBV15,15,TGTGCCACCAGCAGAGATGAGCCAAGGCTTAGGACCCAGTACTTC,CATSRDEPRLRTQYF
.,.,TRBJ2-7,TRBV12-3/TRBV12-4,14,TGTGCCAGCAGTGGCTATCGGGACAACTACGAGCAGTACTTC,CASSGYRDNYEQYF
TRBD1,few,TRBJ1-2,TRBV4-1,15,TGCGCCAGCAGCCAAGGGGTCGACAGGGCCTATGGCTACACCTTC,CASSQGVDRAYGYTF
.,.,TRBJ2-1,TRBV7-7,13,TGTGCCAGCAGCTTAGGGATCACTAATGAGCAGTTCTTC,CASSLGITNEQFF
.,.,TRBJ2-7,TRBV12-3/TRBV12-4,14,TGTGCCAGCAGTGTCCGGGACTCGAGCTACGAGCAGTACTTC,CASSVRDSSYEQYF
.,.,TRBJ2-1,TRBV20-1,15,TGCAGTGCTTCCCCAGCGGCTGTCGGCTACAATGAGCAGTTCTTC,CSASPAAVGYNEQFF
.,once,TRBJ2-2,TRBV7-9,12,TGTGCCAGCAGCTTGAGGGACGGGGAGCTGTTTTTT,CASSLRDGELFF
.,.,TRBJ2-3,TRBV6-6,16,TGTGCCAGCAGTGGGGTAGAACTAGGGGTCACAGATACGCAGTATTTT,CASSGVELGVTDTQYF
TRBD2,few,TRBJ2-3,TRBV20-1,14,TGCAGTGCTCCTGGGGCTAGCGGGTCGGATACGCAGTATTTT,CSAPGASGSDTQYF
.,once,TRBJ2-1,TRBV21-1,17,TGTGCCAGCCCATGTTCAGGGGGGGTGGGGTCCTACAATGAGCAGTTCTTC,CASPCSGGVGSYNEQFF
.,many,TRBJ2-1,TRBV25-1,12,TGTGCCAGCAGTGAAGGGGGGCATGAGCAGTTCTTC,CASSEGGHEQFF
TRBD2,.,TRBJ2-6,TRBV7-3,18,TGTGCCAGCAGGCCCACCTTACCGGGAGGGCCTGGGGCCAACGTCCTGACTTTC,CASRPTLPGGPGANVLTF
TRBD2,.,TRBJ2-3,TRBV5-1,15,TGCGCCAGCAGCCCGGGACTAGTTGACACAGATACGCAGTATTTT,CASSPGLVDTDTQYF
.,few,TRBJ2-7,TRBV3-1,13,TGTGCCAGCAGCCAAGATCACCCCGGGGAGCAGTACTTC,CASSQDHPGEQYF
.,.,TRBJ2-1,TRBV20-1,11,TGCAGTGCTAAACAGTACAATGAGCAGTTCTTC,CSAKQYNEQFF
TRBD1,.,TRBJ1-4,TRBV2,13,TGTGCCAGCAGTGACAGACAGGGACGAAAACTGTTTTTT,CASSDRQGRKLFF
.,.,TRBJ2-3,TRBV10-1,16,TGCGCCAGCAGTGAAACAAGGGGCCGGGATAGGAATACGCAGTATTTT,CASSETRGRDRNTQYF
TRBD1,few,TRBJ2-7,TRBV7-9,16,TGTGCCAGCAGCCCTCCCCTTGGGACAGGGACCAACGAGCAGTACTTC,CASSPPLGTGTNEQYF
.,.,TRBJ1-2,TRBV12-3/TRBV12-4,12,TGTGCCAGCAGTTTGGGTGTCCTTGGCTACACCTTC,CASSLGVLGYTF
.,.,TRBJ2-5,TRBV6-1,12,TGTGCCAGCGGACTTCGCCTCGAGACCCAGTACTTC,CASGLRLETQYF
.,.,TRBJ2-5,TRBV18,14,TGTGCCAGCTCACCACCTGTCAGAAAAGAGACCCAGTACTTC,CASSPPVRKETQYF
TRBD1,few,TRBJ1-2,TRBV2,16,TGTGCCAGCAGTGAAAACGGACAGGGGATTGTCTATGGCTACACCTTC,CASSENGQGIVYGYTF
.,.,TRBJ2-3,TRBV12-3/TRBV12-4,15,TGTGCCAGCAGTTCGGACAGAACTAGCACAGATACGCAGTATTTT,CASSSDRTSTDTQYF
.,.,TRBJ2-7,TRBV9,14,TGTGCCAGCAGCCCCGTGGGGGAGAGCTACGAGCAGTACTTC,CASSPVGESYEQYF
.,.,TRBJ1-1,TRBV5-1,15,TGCGCCAGCAGCTCGGTAGGGGGTATGAACACTGAAGCTTTCTTT,CASSSVGGMNTEAFF
TRBD1,few,TRBJ1-5,TRBV27,17,TGTGCCAGCACCCAGACAGGGGCCCTCTCTGGCAATCAGCCCCAGCATTTT,CASTQTGALSGNQPQHF
.,.,TRBJ1-1,TRBV5-1,11,TGCGCCAGCAGCACCGAGACGGAAGCTTTCTTT,CASSTETEAFF
TRBD1,few,TRBJ2-1,TRBV12-3/TRBV12-4,12,TGTGCCAGCACCGACAGGGATGGCGAGCAGTTCTTC,CASTDRDGEQFF
.,few,TRBJ2-5,TRBV12-5,12,TGTGCTAGTGGTTTGCCCCAAGAGACCCAGTACTTC,CASGLPQETQYF
.,.,TRBJ2-2,TRBV5-1,15,TGCGCCAGCAGCCTGACAGGCCAAGGGACCGGGGAGCTGTTTTTT,CASSLTGQGTGELFF
TRBD2,.,TRBJ2-1,TRBV7-9,15,TGTGCCAGCAGCTTCACTAGCGGGTTCCACAATGAGCAGTTCTTC,CASSFTSGFHNEQFF
.,few,TRBJ2-3,TRBV4-1,16,TGCGCCAGCAGCCAAGGACCCGGCGGGGGCACAGATACGCAGTATTTT,CASSQGPGGGTDTQYF
.,.,TRBJ2-5,TRBV12-3/TRBV12-4,14,TGTGCCAGCAGTGAACAGACAGGAGGAGAGACCCAGTACTTC,CASSEQTGGETQYF
TRBD1,.,TRBJ2-1,TRBV6-1,15,TGTGCCAGCAGAGTCACGGGACAGGGGGCGCGTGAGCAGTTCTTC,CASRVTGQGAREQFF
.,.,TRBJ1-1,TRBV29-1,14,TGCAGCGTTTCCTTGGGGGCGGTGAACACTGAACCTTTCTTT,CSVSLGAVNTEPFF
.,.,TRBJ2-7,TRBV12-3/TRBV12-4,14,TGTGCCAGCAGTTTAGCCCAGGGCAGATACGAGCAGTACTTC,CASSLAQGRYEQYF
.,once,TRBJ2-5,TRBV6-2/TRBV6-3,12,TGTGCCAGCAGTTACTTCCAAGAGACCCAGTACTTC,CASSYFQETQYF
.,.,TRBJ2-7,TRBV6-2/TRBV6-3,17,TGTGCCAGCAGTCCACGGGGCCACGCGACAGGCCGGCACGAGCAGTACTTC,CASSPRGHATGRHEQYF
.,.,TRBJ2-3,TRBV12-3/TRBV12-4,16,TGTGCCAGCAGTTTCTGGGATCCGGGAGTCACAGATACGCAGTATTTT,CASSFWDPGVTDTQYF
TRBD1,.,TRBJ2-1,TRBV6-5,17,TGTGCCAGCAGTTACTCTAGGGGACAGAGCTCCTACAATGAGCAGTTCTTC,CASSYSRGQSSYNEQFF
.,.,TRBJ1-2,TRBV6-5,14,TGTGCCAGCAGTACGGGACTATCCATGGCTGGCTACACCTTC,CASSTGLSMAGYTF